The clone carrying this T cell receptor (beta chain) was seen at least ten times. No antigen is known for it. V dropped 1 base and J dropped 9 bases, with 12 bases sitting between them. Germline CDR1 is SGHTA and CDR2 is FQGNSA. This CDR3 region has 13 residues. Donors gave roughly 10 milliliters of peripheral blood apiece. Samples each had at least 5 micrograms of total RNA extracted. This sample stems from a study of blood T cells in healthy people across ages. Findings of the study overall: More naive CD4+ cells and higher diversity marked long-lived donors relative to aged donors. CMV status of donors was not determined, possibly confounding expanded clonotype changes.

PCR was performed a second time for about 6 to 11 cycles using a sample-barcoded 5' primer and a J-beta primer mix. MiXCR was run by TCRdb on the 5' RACE reads, yielding one entry per CDR3 protein. Seen here are hundreds of thousands of distinct CDR3 sequences, about 28% observed once, and the top ten hold around a sixth. Sequencing input: blood. The rearrangement links TRBV7-2 to TRBJ1-2; D is unclear. The sequence was collected from a woman older than 75 in good health. The CDR3 here is CASSLEGFVRYTF. In DNA form, the CDR3 reads TGTGCCAGCAGCTTAGAAGGTTTTGTGCGCTACACCTTC.